Each of the 31 T cell receptor beta chains below was sequenced from the same sample in a study of T cell changes during pregnancy in multiple sclerosis. Sequenced by immunoSEQ multiplex PCR; TCRdb stores in-frame clones only, minus some. The table shows more than 65,000 clones, with about nine tenths occurring only once. This specimen consisted of peripheral blood, obtained after pregnancy. The receptors derive from a female donor in good health, enrolled as a control in a pregnancy study.

A few counts support this clone. The chain recombines TRBV5-1 with TRBJ1-1; 11 bases align to TRBD1. The germline V gene encodes CDR1 SGHRS and CDR2 YFSETQ. CDR3 length equals 15 residues. V lost 4 bases to trimming and J lost 4 bases; unmatched junction nucleotides: 6. CDR3 protein: CASSVSGTGGTEAFF. The DNA of the CDR3 is TGCGCCAGCAGCGTCTCCGGGACAGGGGGCACTGAAGCTTTCTTT. The variable domain in full, with the rest retrieved from reference TRBV5-1 and TRBJ1-1, is KAGVTQTPRYLIKTRGQQVTLSCSPISGHRSVSWYQQTPGQGLQFLFEYFSETQRNKGNFPGRFSGRQFSNSRSEMNVSTLELGDSALYLCASSVSGTGGTEAFFGQGTRLTVV.

V gene TRBV14 combines with J gene TRBJ2-7; 8 nucleotides agree with TRBD2. Germline V gene data show CDR1 as SGHDN and CDR2 as FVKESK. This CDR3 contains 16 residues. Trimming removed 4 bases from V and 0 bases from J; junction bases left unmatched: 8. CDR3 in DNA: TGTGCCAGCAGCCGTAAAGCGGGAGTCCGCTCCTACGAGCAGTACTTC. It codes for CASSRKAGVRSYEQYF.

The chain recombines TRBV2 with TRBJ2-7; D might be TRBD1 (7 bases). The germline V gene has CDR1 SNHLY and CDR2 FYNNEI. Trimming pared 6 bases from V and 4 bases from J, leaving 16 bases between. This CDR3 has 14 residues. Here the CDR3 DNA reads TGTGCCAGCAGAGGGCAGGGGGGCCGGTACGAGCAGTACTTC. It encodes CASRGQGGRYEQYF. The full variable domain, in which reference TRBV2 and TRBJ2-7 provide the parts outside the CDR3, is EPEVTQTPSHQVTQMGQEVILRCVPISNHLYFYWYRQILGQKVEFLVSFYNNEISEKSEIFDDQFSVERPDGSNFTLKIRSTKLEDSAMYFCASRGQGGRYEQYFGPGTRLTVT.

The genes are TRBV6-4 and TRBJ2-1; possible D gene TRBD2, 6 bases. The length of the CDR3 is 13 residues. Trimming removed 0 bases from V and 10 bases from J, with 10 bases in between. Per germline, CDR1 MRHNA and CDR2 SNTAGT. In DNA form, the CDR3 reads TGTGCCAGCAGTGACTCCGAACGGGGGGAGCAGTTCTTC. It yields the protein CASSDSERGEQFF.

The rearrangement uses TRBV7-8 and TRBJ1-5; a possible D gene is TRBD1 (5 bases). The CDR3 is 15 residues long. The germline gives CDR1 SGHVS, CDR2 FQNEAQ. Trimming removed 3 bases at V and 5 bases at J, with 14 bases between. CDR3 in DNA: TGTGCCAGCAGCTTGCAATGGGGCATGGATCAGCCCCAGCATTTT. Translation gives CASSLQWGMDQPQHF.

The chain is built from TRBV5-1 and TRBJ2-5, with 7 bases lining up with TRBD2. Germline CDR1 reads SGHRS; CDR2 reads YFSETQ. Trimming took 4 bases from V and 1 from J; bases not matched to a gene: 7. The CDR3 consists of 15 residues. CDR3 residues: CASSRTSGTQETQYF. The CDR3 bases are TGCGCCAGCAGCAGGACTAGTGGAACCCAAGAGACCCAGTACTTC.

The chain joins TRBV19 to TRBJ1-5, with 10 bases that match TRBD1. Trimming cost V 3 bases and J 5 bases; bases outside gene matches: 4. This CDR3 region has 15 residues. Germline V gene sequence: CDR1 LNHDA, CDR2 SQIVND (reference sequence). The CDR3 DNA follows: TGTGCCAGTAGTATTGGGACAGGGGTATATCAGCCCCAGCATTTT. Translating gives CASSIGTGVYQPQHF.

V usage is TRBV2 and J usage is TRBJ1-2, with TRBD1 identical over 11 bases. Germline values: CDR1 SNHLY, CDR2 FYNNEI. The CDR3 loop spans 16 amino acids. Losses at the gene ends were 6 bases for V and 6 bases for J; bases not matched to a gene: 12. The CDR3 here is CASSQSGTGGGDGYTF. The DNA for the CDR3 is TGTGCCAGCAGCCAATCGGGGACAGGGGGTGGTGATGGCTACACCTTC.

This rearrangement joins TRBV27 to TRBJ2-3; D is unresolved. With 6 bases removed from V and 2 bases from J, the gap between germline ends came to 6 bases. The CDR3 has 12 amino acids. The V gene's germline CDR1 is MNHEY and CDR2 SMNVEV (reference sequence). CDR3 protein: CASSSFTDTQYF. DNA of the CDR3: TGTGCCAGCAGCTCCTTCACAGATACGCAGTATTTT.

In its sample, this clone was seen a few times. The chain links TRBV7-6 to TRBJ1-2; 9 bases are a match to TRBD1. The ends lost 5 bases at V and 6 bases at J; junction bases unmatched: 7. This CDR3 comprises 14 residues. Germline V lookup: CDR1 SGHVS, CDR2 FNYEAQ. DNA for the CDR3: TGTGCCAGCAGCCCGGGGACAGGGAGGGATGGCTACACCTTC. This codes for CASSPGTGRDGYTF.

This clone is a singleton in its sample. The gene calls are TRBV30 and TRBJ1-6; D remains unclear. V gave up 2 bases and J gave up 3 bases, with 11 bases separating them. Germline values: CDR1 GTSNPN, CDR2 SVGIG (reference sequence). The CDR3 length is 15 residues. The CDR3 reads CAWSPRSIYNSPLHF. The CDR3 DNA follows: TGTGCCTGGAGTCCGAGGTCGATCTATAATTCACCCCTCCACTTT. Based on the CDR3 plus reference TRBV30 and TRBJ1-6, the full variable domain is SQTIHQWPATLVQPVGSPLSLECTVEGTSNPNLYWYRQAAGRGLQLLFYSVGIGQISSEVPQNLSASRPQDRQFILSSKKLLLSDSGFYLCAWSPRSIYNSPLHFGNGTRLTVT.

This clone was observed once. The chain recombines TRBV7-9 with TRBJ1-4; 10 bases line up with TRBD1. CDR1 is SEHNR, CDR2 FQNEAQ, per germline (reference sequence). The CDR3 totals 19 residues. With V trimmed by 4 bases and J by 5 bases, 16 bases remained unmatched. The CDR3 reads CASSSTGGVSRRINEKLFF. In DNA, the CDR3 is TGTGCCAGCAGCTCGACAGGGGGCGTCTCGCGACGCATCAATGAAAAACTGTTTTTT.

The chain's CDR3 is CASSLADSGAGLWWQFF. CDR3 DNA sequence: TGTGCCAGCAGCTTAGCTGATAGCGGGGCCGGACTATGGTGGCAGTTCTTC. This chain links TRBV7-2 with TRBJ2-1; the match to TRBD2 covers 8 bases. V shed 0 bases, J shed 12 bases, and the junction held 16 bases outside the gene matches. CDR1 SGHTA and CDR2 FQGNSA come from the germline V gene. The CDR3 covers 17 residues.

The CDR3 reads CASSLRDRESDYGYTF. The CDR3 DNA reads as TGTGCCAGCAGCCTCCGGGACAGGGAAAGTGACTATGGCTACACCTTC. This sequence joins TRBV14 and TRBJ1-2; 9 bases map to TRBD1. The CDR3 totals 16 residues. With 4 bases clipped from V and 3 bases from J, the junction kept 9 bases outside the gene matches. CDR1 and CDR2 from the germline V gene are SGHDN and FVKESK. Based on the CDR3 plus reference TRBV14 and TRBJ1-2, the full variable domain is EAGVTQFPSHSVIEKGQTVTLRCDPISGHDNLYWYRRVMGKEIKFLLHFVKESKQDESGMPNNRFLAERTGGTYSTLKVQPAELEDSGVYFCASSLRDRESDYGYTFGSGTRLTVV.

This clone counts as medium-sized. The V gene is TRBV19, the J gene TRBJ1-2; no clear D. The CDR3 is 12 residues long. CDR1 is LNHDA, CDR2 SQIVND, per germline (reference sequence). V was cut by 7 bases and J by 5 bases, with 11 bases left in between. The chain's CDR3 is CASKADIYGYTF. As DNA, the CDR3 is TGTGCCAGTAAAGCGGATATATATGGCTACACCTTC. Variable domain in full (rest from reference TRBV19 and TRBJ1-2): DGGITQSPKYLFRKEGQNVTLSCEQNLNHDAMYWYRQDPGQGLRLIYYSQIVNDFQKGDIAEGYSVSREKKESFPLTVTSAQKNPTAFYLCASKADIYGYTFGSGTRLTVV.

This rearrangement joins TRBV18 to TRBJ2-1; 9 bases are shared with TRBD2. Germline lookup yields CDR1 KGHSH and CDR2 LQKENI. Losses at the gene ends were 3 bases for V and 7 bases for J; bases not matched to a gene: 13. The CDR3 spans 17 residues. The CDR3 here is CASSPPYGAGGSNEQFF. Written as DNA, the CDR3 is TGTGCCAGCTCACCCCCCTATGGAGCGGGGGGCAGTAATGAGCAGTTCTTC.

This chain joins TRBV5-6 and TRBJ2-5, with 7 bases aligning to TRBD2. V was pared by 3 bases and J by 2 bases, with 4 bases of the junction left unmatched. The germline V gene encodes CDR1 SGHDT and CDR2 YYEEEE. The CDR3 extends over 14 amino acids. This chain's CDR3 is CASSSGLVQETQYF. CDR3 nucleotide sequence: TGTGCCAGCAGCTCAGGACTAGTACAAGAGACCCAGTACTTC.

The chain uses TRBV30 and TRBJ2-6, with D unresolved. Looked up from germline, CDR1 is GTSNPN and CDR2 is SVGIG (reference sequence). Trimming left V 4 bases short and J 0 bases short, with 10 bases between. This CDR3 comprises 15 residues. DNA of the CDR3: TGTGCCTGGAAGAGATCGAGCTCTGGGGCCAACGTCCTGACTTTC. This gives the protein CAWKRSSSGANVLTF.

This clone appeared once. V and J are TRBV4-1 and TRBJ1-3; 7 nucleotides align to TRBD1. The CDR3 consists of 17 residues. The germline V gene encodes CDR1 MGHRA and CDR2 YSYEKL. With V trimmed by 5 bases and J by 0 bases, 10 bases remained unmatched. CDR3 bases: TGCGCCAGCAGCGCCCGACAGGGTGCCCTCTCTGGAAACACCATATATTTT. This sequence encodes CASSARQGALSGNTIYF.

This chain joins TRBV5-6 and TRBJ1-1; tentative D call: TRBD1 (6 bases). The CDR3 has 17 amino acids. Trimming removed 6 bases from V and 0 bases from J, with 21 bases in between. Germline values: CDR1 SGHDT, CDR2 YYEEEE. The CDR3 region has the DNA TGTGCCAGCAACCCCCGAATGACAGGCACCCTGAACACTGAAGCTTTCTTT. Its translation: CASNPRMTGTLNTEAFF.

The CDR3, as DNA: TGTGCCAGCGCAAAGCCGGACAGGGCCACTGAAGCTTTCTTT. This encodes CASAKPDRATEAFF. V is TRBV27 and J is TRBJ1-1, with 8 bases matching TRBD1. CDR1 MNHEY and CDR2 SMNVEV come from the germline V gene (reference sequence). Losses at the gene ends were 8 bases for V and 4 bases for J; bases not matched to a gene: 9. The CDR3 spans 14 residues.

The chain combines TRBV7-8 with TRBJ1-1; no reliable D call. Germline V gene sequence: CDR1 SGHVS, CDR2 FQNEAQ. V was clipped by 1 base and J by 1 base, with 7 bases between them. The CDR3 contains 14 residues. The CDR3 DNA sequence: TGTGCCAGCAGCTTAGATGAGCCGAACACTGAAGCTTTCTTT. This codes for CASSLDEPNTEAFF.

This chain joins TRBV27 and TRBJ2-1; 12 positions match TRBD2. Trimming removed 4 bases from V and 6 bases from J; junction bases left unmatched: 7. This CDR3 region has 16 residues. Germline V gene sequence: CDR1 MNHEY, CDR2 SMNVEV (reference sequence). The CDR3 DNA reads as TGTGCCAGCAGTTCCTTCTCTAGCGGGGGGGCCAATGAGCAGTTCTTC. Its translation is CASSSFSSGGANEQFF.

Details on this clone: Relative to the germline gene, one junction end is altered; a read error may explain this. This chain joins TRBV14 and TRBJ1-1, with a possible D match to TRBD1 (5 bases). The CDR3 loop spans 12 amino acids. From germline, CDR1 is SGHDN and CDR2 FVKESK. The CDR3 nucleotides read TGTGCCAGCAGCCAAGCTTGGACAAATAGGGTTTTT. Amino acid sequence: CASSQAWTNRVF.

The sample holds a few counts of this clone. V usage is TRBV18 and J usage is TRBJ1-3, with 7 bases lining up with TRBD1. CDR3 length: 14 amino acids. V shed 8 bases, J shed 0 bases, and the junction held 4 bases outside the gene matches. Germline V CDR1 and CDR2: KGHSH, LQKENI. The CDR3 DNA sequence: TGTGCCAGCACGGACAGGACCTCTGGAAACACCATATATTTT. Amino acid sequence: CASTDRTSGNTIYF.

The chain joins TRBV30 to TRBJ2-5; a weak D match, TRBD2 (5 bases). The CDR3 runs to 12 residues. Between the trimmed V and J ends, which lost 6 bases and 5 bases, there was a span of 13 bases. Per germline, CDR1 GTSNPN and CDR2 SVGIG (reference sequence). CDR3 bases: TGTGCCTGCAGGACGGGCGGGGAGACCCAGTACTTC. Amino acids: CACRTGGETQYF.

V gene TRBV7-2 combines with J gene TRBJ2-1, with TRBD2 matching over 8 bases. CDR3 size: 15 residues. J gave up 0 bases and V 9 bases, and 7 bases lay outside the gene matches. The germline V gene has CDR1 SGHTA and CDR2 FQGNSA. CDR3 sequence reads: CASTGGGSSYNEQFF. The CDR3 region has the DNA TGTGCCAGTACCGGGGGGGGGAGCTCCTACAATGAGCAGTTCTTC.

V and J are TRBV5-4 and TRBJ2-2, with D maybe TRBD1 (5 bases). CDR3 size: 14 residues. The V and J ends lost 4 bases and 4 bases respectively, with 11 bases between them. Per the germline V gene, CDR1 is SGHNT and CDR2 is YYREEE (reference sequence). The CDR3 bases are TGTGCCAGCAGCCTCGACAGAGCCACCGGGGAGCTGTTTTTT. Translated: CASSLDRATGELFF.

Concerning this clone: Other DNA sequences of this sample code for an identical CDR3. The chain employs TRBV5-1 and TRBJ1-1; a weak D match, TRBD1 (6 bases). The ends were cut back, 0 bases at V and 2 bases at J, with 8 bases in the middle. CDR1 SGHRS and CDR2 YFSETQ come from the germline V gene. This CDR3 has 14 amino acids. CDR3 DNA sequence: TGCGCCAGCAGCTTGGGGACAGCCAACACTGAAGCTTTCTTT. This codes for CASSLGTANTEAFF.

The genes are TRBV30 and TRBJ1-2; D not resolved. Germline CDR1 is GTSNPN and CDR2 is SVGIG (reference sequence). V gave up 4 bases and J gave up 0 bases, with 12 bases separating them. CDR3 size: 14 residues. Written as DNA, the CDR3 is TGTGCCTGGAACGCTGGCATCCCTAACTATGGCTACACCTTC. Protein sequence: CAWNAGIPNYGYTF.

The chain employs TRBV12-5 and TRBJ2-6, with TRBD2 matching over 10 bases. The CDR3 loop spans 16 amino acids. Germline V gives CDR1 LGHNT, CDR2 FRNRAP. Trimming removed 2 bases from V and 4 bases from J; junction bases left unmatched: 2. The CDR3 is CASGLLAGAGANVLTF. The CDR3 DNA sequence: TGTGCTAGTGGTTTGCTAGCGGGAGCAGGGGCCAACGTCCTGACTTTC.